The rows below give T cell receptor beta chains drawn from one sample of a study of shared clonotypes between healthy human individuals. The data were produced by immunoSEQ multiplex PCR, yet TCRdb's version contains in-frame clones alone and is incomplete. This table has about 2.4 million clones, 80% to 95% appearing once. Sequencing was carried out using naive CD4+ T cells from PBMCs. The source is a man in his late teens or twenties in good health. Some clones in this sample may be carry-over from other donors' samples. Each CDR3 is given with its conserved first and last residue. The D gene is left open where the match is weak.

d_gene: .
j_gene: TRBJ1-2
v_gene: TRBV5-1
CDR3nt: TGCGCCAGCAGCCGGACTGCTGCTAACTATGGCTACACCTTC
CDR3aa: CASSRTAANYGYTF

d_gene: .
j_gene: TRBJ2-7
v_gene: TRBV27
CDR3nt: TGTGCCAGCAGTTTAGCGCGGGACGCAAACTACGAGCAGTACTTC
CDR3aa: CASSLARDANYEQYF

d_gene: .
j_gene: TRBJ2-3
v_gene: TRBV7-2
CDR3nt: TGTGCCAGTACCAGGGGGGCGGGAGATACGCAGTATTTT
CDR3aa: CASTRGAGDTQYF

d_gene: TRBD2
j_gene: TRBJ2-1
v_gene: TRBV19
CDR3nt: TGTGCCAGTAGTGCTACTAGCGGGAGGGTATTTGAGCAGTTCTTC
CDR3aa: CASSATSGRVFEQFF

d_gene: TRBD2
j_gene: TRBJ2-1
v_gene: TRBV18
CDR3nt: TGTGCCAGCTCACCACAAGTAGCGGGTGTTTACAATGAGCAGTTCTTC
CDR3aa: CASSPQVAGVYNEQFF

d_gene: .
j_gene: TRBJ1-2
v_gene: TRBV28
CDR3nt: TGTGCCAGCAGCGTCGTAATGGACGGCTATGGCTACACCTTC
CDR3aa: CASSVVMDGYGYTF

d_gene: .
j_gene: TRBJ1-1
v_gene: TRBV29-1
CDR3nt: TGCAGCGTTGTAGGATACACTGAAGCTTTCTTT
CDR3aa: CSVVGYTEAFF

d_gene: .
j_gene: TRBJ1-2
v_gene: TRBV5-6
CDR3nt: TGTGCCAGCAGCTTTTCGACCGAACCACCCTCTGACTATGGCTACACCTTC
CDR3aa: CASSFSTEPPSDYGYTF

d_gene: TRBD2
j_gene: TRBJ2-1
v_gene: TRBV5-1
CDR3nt: TGCGCCAGCAGCTTCTTTTTCGTTGGGCAGGGAGGGCGGCTCACCTACAATGAGCAGTTCTTC
CDR3aa: CASSFFFVGQGGRLTYNEQFF

d_gene: .
j_gene: TRBJ1-2
v_gene: TRBV4-1
CDR3nt: TGCGCCAGCAGCCAACACCGGGACTTAAACTATGGCTACACCTTC
CDR3aa: CASSQHRDLNYGYTF

d_gene: TRBD1
j_gene: TRBJ2-3
v_gene: TRBV28
CDR3nt: TGTGCCACCCTGGACAGGGCCACAGATACGCAGTATTTT
CDR3aa: CATLDRATDTQYF

d_gene: TRBD1
j_gene: TRBJ2-1
v_gene: TRBV13
CDR3nt: TGTGCCAGCAGCCTTCGGCTGGACAGGGGGCACTTCCCCTACAATGAGCAGTTCTTC
CDR3aa: CASSLRLDRGHFPYNEQFF

d_gene: TRBD1
j_gene: TRBJ1-1
v_gene: TRBV11-2
CDR3nt: TGTGCCAGCAGCCCCCTGGACAGGAGGAACACTGAAGCTTTCTTT
CDR3aa: CASSPLDRRNTEAFF